Following are 22 T cell receptor beta chains from one sample sequenced in a study of OX40 agonist ivuxolimab in advanced cancers. The library was produced with the immunoSEQ multiplex PCR assay. Held by TCRdb, this immuneACCESS table contains in-frame sequences only and omits some clones. Under half of the omission traces to an unresolved V gene where checked; the cause of the rest is unknown. This sample lists fewer than 25,000 clones; 75% to 90% were detected once. More than 20% of the sample is taken by the ten largest. The material was CD4+ or CD8+ T cells sorted from blood, obtained in a trial of the OX40 agonist ivuxolimab. The receptors come from an adult with an advanced solid tumor such as melanoma, head and neck, liver or kidney cancer.

The V gene is TRBV27, the J gene TRBJ1-6, with D unresolved. There are 18 residues in the CDR3. CDR1 and CDR2 from the germline V gene are MNHEY and SMNVEV (reference sequence). The V gene lost 5 bases and the J gene lost 6 bases, with 23 bases spanning the gap. CDR3 sequence reads: CASSPSPWKAESNSPLHF. CDR3 coding DNA: TGTGCCAGCAGTCCTAGTCCCTGGAAGGCAGAAAGTAATTCACCCCTCCACTTT.

The V and J genes are TRBV6-6 and TRBJ2-7; D is unresolved. V lost 6 bases and J 5 bases, leaving 8 bases between the germline ends. The CDR3 sequence is 11 residues long. The germline V gene encodes CDR1 MNHNY and CDR2 SVGAGI (reference sequence). The CDR3 reads CASREFHEQYF. For the CDR3, the DNA is TGTGCCAGCAGGGAGTTCCACGAGCAGTACTTC.

This rearrangement joins TRBV19 to TRBJ1-1, with unresolved D. V lost 6 bases, J lost 3 bases, and 14 bases lay in between. Germline CDR1 and CDR2: LNHDA and SQIVND (reference sequence). There are 14 residues in the CDR3. The CDR3 DNA follows: TGTGCCAGTAGGGGAGGATGGGCGGACACTGAAGCTTTCTTT. Its protein is CASRGGWADTEAFF. Filled out from reference TRBV19 and TRBJ1-1, the complete variable domain reads DGGITQSPKYLFRKEGQNVTLSCEQNLNHDAMYWYRQDPGQGLRLIYYSQIVNDFQKGDIAEGYSVSREKKESFPLTVTSAQKNPTAFYLCASRGGWADTEAFFGQGTRLTVV.

The rearrangement joins TRBV5-6 to TRBJ1-1, with a weak D call TRBD1 (5 bases). Per germline, CDR1 SGHDT and CDR2 YYEEEE. Trimming took off 0 bases at V and 8 bases at J, with 8 bases between the two ends. This CDR3 contains 12 residues. The CDR3 DNA is TGTGCCAGCAGCTTGGTGGAGGGGGAAGCTTTCTTT. This sequence encodes CASSLVEGEAFF.

V usage is TRBV6-6 and J usage is TRBJ1-4; no reliable D call. CDR1 and CDR2 (germline): MNHNY, SVGAGI (reference sequence). This CDR3 contains 15 residues. V dropped 1 base and J dropped 7 bases, with 13 bases sitting between them. In DNA, the CDR3 is TGTGCCAGCAGTTACTTTTCCTTGGGAGCTGAAAAACTGTTTTTT. It is translated as CASSYFSLGAEKLFF.

This rearrangement joins TRBV9 to TRBJ2-3, with 7 bases fitting TRBD2. Germline CDR1 and CDR2: SGDLS and YYNGEE. V was pared by 4 bases and J by 0 bases, with 5 bases of the junction left unmatched. CDR3 size: 15 residues. The CDR3 sequence: CASSPTSSSTDTQYF. CDR3 sequence (DNA): TGTGCCAGCAGCCCGACTAGCAGTAGCACAGATACGCAGTATTTT.

The CDR3 coding sequence is TGTGCCAGCAGCCCGACAGGGAATTATAGCTACACCTTC. It is translated as CASSPTGNYSYTF. V gene TRBV7-9 combines with J gene TRBJ1-2, with 7 bases that match TRBD1. This CDR3 has 13 amino acids. Germline CDR1 and CDR2: SEHNR and FQNEAQ (reference sequence). The V gene end was trimmed by 5 bases and the J gene end by 9 bases; junction bases not matched to a gene: 9.

The chain links TRBV28 to TRBJ2-1; the match to TRBD2 covers 10 bases. With V trimmed by 4 bases and J by 9 bases, 21 bases remained unmatched. The CDR3 contains 19 residues. Germline CDR1 and CDR2: MDHEN and SYDVKM. The CDR3 nucleotides read TGTGCCAGCAGTTCCCGGACCTGGACTAGCGGAGCCCCAGTTGCTGAGCAGTTCTTC. Its protein product is CASSSRTWTSGAPVAEQFF.

With regard to this clone: The identical CDR3 is also encoded by other nucleotide sequences in the sample. The V and J genes are TRBV28 and TRBJ1-5, with 9 bases aligning to TRBD1. In germline, CDR1 is MDHEN, CDR2 SYDVKM. The V segment lost 3 bases and the J segment 6 bases; nucleotides outside the gene matches: 6. This CDR3 has 15 residues. The CDR3 nucleotides are TGTGCCAGCAGTTTGGGACAGGGATACCGTCAGCCCCAGCATTTT. Protein sequence: CASSLGQGYRQPQHF. The whole variable domain, remainder taken from reference TRBV28 and TRBJ1-5, is DVKVTQSSRYLVKRTGEKVFLECVQDMDHENMFWYRQDPGLGLRLIYFSYDVKMKEKGDIPEGYSVSREKKERFSLILESASTNQTSMYLCASSLGQGYRQPQHFGDGTRLSIL.

This sequence joins TRBV6-5 and TRBJ2-1; tentative D call: TRBD2 (6 bases). CDR3 length: 13 amino acids. V lost 9 bases and J 4 bases, leaving 13 bases between the germline ends. CDR1 is MNHEY, CDR2 SVGAGI, per germline. The CDR3 loop reads CASTGLLYNEQFF. In DNA form, the CDR3 reads TGTGCCAGTACGGGACTTCTATACAATGAGCAGTTCTTC.

Within the sample, this clone is medium-sized. The chain uses TRBV19 and TRBJ1-1; 7 nucleotides match TRBD1. The germline V gene has CDR1 LNHDA and CDR2 SQIVND (reference sequence). The CDR3 contains 14 residues. Losses at the gene ends were 8 bases for V and 5 bases for J; bases not matched to a gene: 11. The CDR3: CASQFDRARTEAFF. CDR3 bases: TGTGCCAGTCAGTTCGACAGGGCGAGAACTGAAGCTTTCTTT.

The chain couples TRBV29-1 to TRBJ2-1; 10 positions agree with TRBD2. The ends lost 6 bases at V and 6 bases at J; junction bases unmatched: 8. The CDR3 covers 14 residues. Germline CDR1 is SQVTM and CDR2 is ANQGSEA. CDR3 DNA sequence: TGCAGCGTCGTCGGGACTAGCGACGCCAATGAGCAGTTCTTC. It specifies CSVVGTSDANEQFF.

This clone was found once. CDR3 in DNA: TGTGCCAGCAGTAAACTAGCGCCGAAAAACATTCAGTACTTC. Translation gives CASSKLAPKNIQYF. The rearrangement joins TRBV6-5 to TRBJ2-4, with 7 bases that match TRBD2. V trimming: 5 bases; J trimming: 4 bases; junction bases outside the gene matches: 5. The CDR3 covers 14 residues. From germline, CDR1 is MNHEY and CDR2 SVGAGI.

The rearrangement uses TRBV21-1 and TRBJ2-7; the D call in the table, TRBD2, was not verified against the DNA. TRBV21-1 is a recognized pseudogene. The CDR3 is 15 amino acids. This chain's CDR3 is CASSSLADITYEQYF. The CDR3 coding sequence is TGTGCCAGCAGCTCCCTGGCGGATATCACCTACGAGCAGTACTTC.

The chain's CDR3 is CASSISGASNQPQHF. In nucleotides, the CDR3 is TGTGCCAGTAGTATCTCAGGGGCGAGCAATCAGCCCCAGCATTTT. The rearrangement links TRBV19 to TRBJ1-5; possibly TRBD1 for D (6 bases). This CDR3 is built from 15 residues. V was clipped by 3 bases and J by 1 base, with 10 bases between them. Germline V gives CDR1 LNHDA, CDR2 SQIVND (reference sequence).

This chain uses TRBV29-1 with TRBJ2-7, with 10 bases aligning to TRBD1. CDR3 length equals 12 residues. Germline-derived CDR1 and CDR2 are SQVTM and ANQGSEA. J gave up 3 bases and V 6 bases, and 2 bases lay outside the gene matches. The CDR3 region has the DNA TGCAGCGTCAGGGACAGGGGCTACGAGCAGTACTTC. Its protein product is CSVRDRGYEQYF.

The chain is built from TRBV30 and TRBJ2-5; D uncertain. Germline CDR1 is GTSNPN and CDR2 is SVGIG (reference sequence). The CDR3 is made up of 14 amino acids. V was cut by 2 bases and J by 4 bases, with 14 bases left in between. The CDR3 DNA sequence: TGTGCCTGGAGTATATCTTTAGTAGGAGAGACCCAGTACTTC. Its protein is CAWSISLVGETQYF.

The V call is TRBV9, the J call TRBJ2-1; no clear D gene. CDR1 is SGDLS and CDR2 is YYNGEE in the germline V gene. V was trimmed by 3 bases and J by 8 bases, leaving 6 bases between them. The CDR3 runs 11 residues. CDR3 nucleotide sequence: TGTGCCAGCAGCGATGGGGATGAGCAGTTCTTC. It translates to CASSDGDEQFF.

This chain connects TRBV6-1 to TRBJ1-5; the D is unclear. V shed 1 base and J shed 7 bases, with 14 bases lying between them. Germline lookup yields CDR1 MNHNS and CDR2 SASEGT. The CDR3 runs to 15 residues. CDR3 residues: CASSEGRTLSQPQHF. As DNA, the CDR3 is TGTGCCAGCAGTGAAGGACGGACCCTCAGCCAGCCCCAGCATTTT.

The sample holds a few counts of this clone. The chain couples TRBV7-9 to TRBJ2-3, with 8 bases fitting TRBD2. Losses at the gene ends were 5 bases for V and 3 bases for J; bases not matched to a gene: 13. The CDR3 is 17 residues long. Germline V gene lookup returns CDR1 SEHNR and CDR2 FQNEAQ (reference sequence). The CDR3 nucleotides are TGTGCCAGCAGCCCCGGGAGGGGGGGGGTGCCGACAGATACGCAGTATTTT. Amino acid sequence: CASSPGRGGVPTDTQYF.

This clone was observed a few times. V usage is TRBV9 and J usage is TRBJ2-1; 9 nucleotides align to TRBD2. This CDR3 is built from 16 residues. V lost 1 base, J lost 7 bases, and 9 bases stayed unmatched. The germline gives CDR1 SGDLS, CDR2 YYNGEE. CDR3 sequence (DNA): TGTGCCAGCAGCGTATTAAGGGTAGCGGGAGCAAATGAGCAGTTCTTC. Residues: CASSVLRVAGANEQFF.

This chain connects TRBV10-2 to TRBJ2-7, with D unresolved. Germline V lookup: CDR1 WSHSY, CDR2 SAAADI. CDR3 size: 12 residues. Trimming removed 2 bases at V and 4 bases at J, with 6 bases between. The CDR3 sequence: CASSENEYEQYF. Here the CDR3 DNA reads TGCGCCAGCAGTGAGAATGAATACGAGCAGTACTTC.